What follows is one T cell receptor (beta chain) and its context. The data are from a study of Tregs in tolerant kidney transplant recipients. CDR1 is MDHEN and CDR2 is SYDVKM in the germline V gene. CDR3 length equals 14 residues. The V gene end was trimmed by 5 bases and the J gene end by 5 bases; junction bases not matched to a gene: 5. Mixed chimerism was transient after nonmyeloablative marrow transplants from related graft donors. Generated by immunoSEQ multiplex PCR, the TCRdb table keeps only in-frame clones and is missing some. The sample contains more than 90,000 clones, over 85% of which appear only once.

The receptor's source is a human patient who received a combined kidney and bone marrow transplant. T cells may partly derive from the graft donor. This chain joins TRBV28 and TRBJ1-4; 7 bases map to TRBD1. The starting material was CD4+ T cells from blood (PBMCs), obtained 12 months after the transplant. CDR3 nucleotide sequence: TGTGCCAGCAGTCGACAGGGCTGGAATGAAAAACTGTTTTTT. This encodes CASSRQGWNEKLFF.